This T cell receptor (beta chain) was found in a study of cytomegalovirus exposure and HLA in healthy donors. Study-wide context: Falling in the Caucasian-associated ancestry cluster were 81% of under 500 genotyped donors.

Regarding this clone: Its antigen is undetermined.

The ends lost 5 bases at V and 4 bases at J; junction bases unmatched: 14. CDR1 and CDR2 from the germline V gene are SGHTA and FQGTGA. The CDR3 extends over 16 amino acids. Study findings and constraints: The study flagged roughly 150 TCR beta chains as cytomegalovirus-associated. Looking again later, the authors saw that most CMV-associated TCR beta chains seemed HLA-restricted. TCR beta chain V- and J-gene trimming was linked, in a later analysis, to a missense variant in DCLRE1C.

The PCR had 60 Vbeta and 13 Jbeta primers. Here immunoSEQ multiplex PCR was the method, and the copy in TCRdb shows in-frame clones only, minus some. The top ten hold around 10% of the sample, which has 55,000 to 85,000 clones, 72% seen once. The rearrangement uses TRBV7-3 and TRBJ2-7; 7 bases match TRBD1. The sample comprised PBMCs. This receptor was taken from a woman in her thirties or forties in good health and CMV-seropositive. CDR3: CASSRDRDSGRYEQYF. The CDR3, as DNA: TGTGCCAGCAGCCGCGACCGGGACAGCGGTAGGTACGAGCAGTACTTC.